This TCR beta chain was retrieved from a study of blood T cell repertoires in COVID-19. In the source study's methods: Counts of nucleated cells, estimated from reference gene primer amplification, were obtained. TCRdb keeps only in-frame clones here, not all; method: immunoSEQ multiplex PCR. Clone size and V and J calls were adopted from that table, with D and trimming inferred from the DNA. The table has under 300,000 clones, more than 70% seen once; the top ten hold around 0.99%. CDR1 KGHDR and CDR2 SFDVKD come from the germline V gene. V lost 3 bases to trimming and J lost 1 base, with 14 bases between them. CDR3 length: 17 residues.

The origin of this receptor is a woman aged 40 to 55 who had recovered from COVID-19. What was sequenced was peripheral blood. The chain employs TRBV24-1 and TRBJ2-2; D perhaps matches TRBD2 (6 bases). CDR3 loop: CATSDNPGRQNTGELFF. In DNA form, the CDR3 reads TGTGCCACCAGTGATAACCCGGGGAGGCAGAACACCGGGGAGCTGTTTTTT.